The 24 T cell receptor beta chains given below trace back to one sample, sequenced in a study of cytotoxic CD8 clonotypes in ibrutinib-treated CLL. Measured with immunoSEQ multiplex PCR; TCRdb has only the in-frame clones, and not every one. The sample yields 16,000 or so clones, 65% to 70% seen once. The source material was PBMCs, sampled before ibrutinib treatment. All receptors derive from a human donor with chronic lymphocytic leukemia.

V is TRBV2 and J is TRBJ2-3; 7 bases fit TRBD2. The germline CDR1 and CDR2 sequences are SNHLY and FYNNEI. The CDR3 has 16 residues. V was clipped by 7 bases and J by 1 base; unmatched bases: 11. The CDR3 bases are TGTGCCAGCACCCCAATGGCAGGGAGGGGCACAGATACGCAGTATTTT. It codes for CASTPMAGRGTDTQYF.

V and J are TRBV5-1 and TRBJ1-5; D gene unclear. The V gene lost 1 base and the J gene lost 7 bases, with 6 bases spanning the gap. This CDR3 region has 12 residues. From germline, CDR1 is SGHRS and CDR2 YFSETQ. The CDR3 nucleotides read TGCGCCAGCAGCTTGCCGGGGCAGCCCCAGCATTTT. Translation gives CASSLPGQPQHF.

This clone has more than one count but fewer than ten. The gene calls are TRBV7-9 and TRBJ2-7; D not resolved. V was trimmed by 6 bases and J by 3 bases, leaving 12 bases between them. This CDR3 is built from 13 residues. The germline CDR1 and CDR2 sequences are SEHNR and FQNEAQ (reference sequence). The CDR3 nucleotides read TGTGCCAGCAGTTCCGTCCAACACTACGAGCAGTACTTC. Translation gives CASSSVQHYEQYF.

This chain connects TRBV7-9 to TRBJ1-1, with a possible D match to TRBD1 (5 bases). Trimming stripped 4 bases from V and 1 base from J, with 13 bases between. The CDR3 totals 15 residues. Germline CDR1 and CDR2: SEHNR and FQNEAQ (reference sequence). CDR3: CASSSRDSRNTEAFF. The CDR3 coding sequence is TGTGCCAGCAGCTCTCGGGACTCCCGGAACACTGAAGCTTTCTTT.

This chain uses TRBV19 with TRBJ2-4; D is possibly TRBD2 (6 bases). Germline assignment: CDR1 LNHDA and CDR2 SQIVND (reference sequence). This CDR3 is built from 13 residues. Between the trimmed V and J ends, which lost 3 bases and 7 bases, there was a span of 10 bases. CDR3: CASSIGGWNIQYF. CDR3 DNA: TGTGCCAGTAGTATCGGGGGATGGAACATTCAGTACTTC.

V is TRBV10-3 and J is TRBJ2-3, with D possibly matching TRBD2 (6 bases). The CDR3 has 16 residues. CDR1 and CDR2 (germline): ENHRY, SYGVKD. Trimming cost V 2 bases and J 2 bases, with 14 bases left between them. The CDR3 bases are TGTGCCATCAGTGAGGGGACTGGACCCCCCACAGATACGCAGTATTTT. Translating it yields CAISEGTGPPTDTQYF.

The chain's CDR3 is CASSFGTPQETQYF. CDR3 coding DNA: TGCGCCAGCAGCTTCGGGACGCCTCAAGAGACCCAGTACTTC. This chain uses TRBV5-1 with TRBJ2-5, with D perhaps being TRBD1 or TRBD2 (5 bases each). Germline V lookup: CDR1 SGHRS, CDR2 YFSETQ. This CDR3 region has 14 residues. With 2 bases removed from V and 2 bases from J, the gap between germline ends came to 10 bases.

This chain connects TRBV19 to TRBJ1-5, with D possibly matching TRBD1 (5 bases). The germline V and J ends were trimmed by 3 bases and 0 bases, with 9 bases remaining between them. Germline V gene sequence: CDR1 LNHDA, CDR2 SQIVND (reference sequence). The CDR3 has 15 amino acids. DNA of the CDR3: TGTGCCAGTAGTATCAAAGGGGCTAGCAATCAGCCCCAGCATTTT. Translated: CASSIKGASNQPQHF.

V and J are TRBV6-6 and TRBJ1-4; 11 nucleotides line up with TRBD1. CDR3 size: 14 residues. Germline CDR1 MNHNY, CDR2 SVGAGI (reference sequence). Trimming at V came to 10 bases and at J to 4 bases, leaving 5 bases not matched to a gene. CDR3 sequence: CATAGTGGNEKLFF. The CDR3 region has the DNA TGTGCCACCGCTGGGACAGGGGGTAATGAAAAACTGTTTTTT.

The chain's CDR3 is CASSPKSREWEQYF. Written as DNA, the CDR3 is TGTGCCAGCAGCCCTAAGAGCCGTGAATGGGAGCAGTACTTC. The V call is TRBV7-9, the J call TRBJ2-7; D remains ambiguous. Germline V gene sequence: CDR1 SEHNR, CDR2 FQNEAQ (reference sequence). V was trimmed by 5 bases and J by 7 bases, leaving 18 bases between them. The CDR3 runs 14 residues.

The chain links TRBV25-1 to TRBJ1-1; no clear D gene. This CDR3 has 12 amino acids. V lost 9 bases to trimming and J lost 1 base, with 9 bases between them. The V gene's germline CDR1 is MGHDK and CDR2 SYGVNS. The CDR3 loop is CARGSANTEAFF. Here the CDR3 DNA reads TGTGCCAGGGGATCTGCGAACACTGAAGCTTTCTTT.

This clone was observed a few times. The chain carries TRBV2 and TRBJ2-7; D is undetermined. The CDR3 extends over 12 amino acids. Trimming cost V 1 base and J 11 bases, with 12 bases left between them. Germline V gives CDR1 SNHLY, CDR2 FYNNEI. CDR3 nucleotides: TGTGCCAGCAGTGAAGGAGGAGAATGGGAGTACTTC. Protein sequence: CASSEGGEWEYF.

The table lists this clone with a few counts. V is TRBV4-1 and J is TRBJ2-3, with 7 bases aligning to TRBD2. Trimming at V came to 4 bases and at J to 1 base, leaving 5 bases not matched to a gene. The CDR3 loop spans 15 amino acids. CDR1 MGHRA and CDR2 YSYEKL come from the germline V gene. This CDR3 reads CASSPITSGTDTQYF. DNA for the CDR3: TGCGCCAGCAGCCCGATAACTAGCGGCACAGATACGCAGTATTTT.

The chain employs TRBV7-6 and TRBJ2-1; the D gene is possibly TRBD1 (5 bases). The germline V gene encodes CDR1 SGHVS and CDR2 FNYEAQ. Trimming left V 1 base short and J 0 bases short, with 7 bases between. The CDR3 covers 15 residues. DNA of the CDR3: TGTGCCAGCAGCTTAGGGGGCCCCTCCTACAATGAGCAGTTCTTC. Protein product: CASSLGGPSYNEQFF. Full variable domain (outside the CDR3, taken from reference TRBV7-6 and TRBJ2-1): GAGVSQSPRYKVTKRGQDVALRCDPISGHVSLYWYRQALGQGPEFLTYFNYEAQQDKSGLPNDRFSAERPEGSISTLTIQRTEQRDSAMYRCASSLGGPSYNEQFFGPGTRLTVL.

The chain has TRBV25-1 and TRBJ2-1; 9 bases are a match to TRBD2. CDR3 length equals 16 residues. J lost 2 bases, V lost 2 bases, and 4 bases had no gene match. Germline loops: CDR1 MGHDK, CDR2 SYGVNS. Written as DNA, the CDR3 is TGTGCCAGCAGTGAACTAGCGGGGCCCGCCTACAATGAGCAGTTCTTC. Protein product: CASSELAGPAYNEQFF.

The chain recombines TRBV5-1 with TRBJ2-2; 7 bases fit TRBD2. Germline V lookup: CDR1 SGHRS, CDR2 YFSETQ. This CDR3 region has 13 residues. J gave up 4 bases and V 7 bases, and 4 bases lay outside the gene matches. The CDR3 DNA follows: TGCGCCAGCCTGACTAGCAGCACCGGGGAGCTGTTTTTT. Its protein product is CASLTSSTGELFF.

CDR3 sequence: CALSGLSETQYF. As DNA, the CDR3 is TGTGCCCTTAGCGGGCTTTCAGAGACCCAGTACTTC. This rearrangement joins TRBV7-9 to TRBJ2-5; 7 bases are shared with TRBD2. The CDR3 spans 12 residues. With 11 bases clipped from V and 4 bases from J, the junction kept 7 bases outside the gene matches. In germline, CDR1 is SEHNR, CDR2 FQNEAQ (reference sequence).

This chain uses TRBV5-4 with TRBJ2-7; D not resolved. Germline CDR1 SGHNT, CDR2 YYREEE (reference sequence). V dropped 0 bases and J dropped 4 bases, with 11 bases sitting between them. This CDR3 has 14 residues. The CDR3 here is CASSLGFGGYEQYF. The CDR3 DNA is TGTGCCAGCAGCTTGGGATTTGGTGGGTACGAGCAGTACTTC.

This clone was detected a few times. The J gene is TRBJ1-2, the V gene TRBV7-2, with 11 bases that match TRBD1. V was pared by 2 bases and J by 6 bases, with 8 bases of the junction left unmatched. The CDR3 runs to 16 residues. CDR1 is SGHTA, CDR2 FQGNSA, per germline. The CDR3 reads CASSLTGQGAADGYTF. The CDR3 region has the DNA TGTGCCAGCAGCTTAACCGGACAGGGGGCGGCTGATGGCTACACCTTC.

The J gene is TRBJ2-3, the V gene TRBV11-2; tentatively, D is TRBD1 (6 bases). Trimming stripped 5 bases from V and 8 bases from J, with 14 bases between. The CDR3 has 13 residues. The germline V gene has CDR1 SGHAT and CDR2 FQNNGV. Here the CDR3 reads CASSGQQGGTQYF. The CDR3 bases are TGTGCCAGCAGCGGACAACAGGGTGGTACGCAGTATTTT.

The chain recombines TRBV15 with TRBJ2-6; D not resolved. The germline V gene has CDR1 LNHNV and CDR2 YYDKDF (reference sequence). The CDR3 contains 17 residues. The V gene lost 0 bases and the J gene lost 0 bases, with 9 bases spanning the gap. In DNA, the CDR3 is TGTGCCACCAGCAGAGATTCACGGAGCTCTGGGGCCAACGTCCTGACTTTC. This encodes CATSRDSRSSGANVLTF.

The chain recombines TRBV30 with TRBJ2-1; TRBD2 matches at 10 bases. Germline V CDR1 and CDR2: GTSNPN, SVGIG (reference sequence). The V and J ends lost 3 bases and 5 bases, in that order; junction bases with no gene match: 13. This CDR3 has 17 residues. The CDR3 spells CAWRSERGGILNNEQFF. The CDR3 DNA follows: TGTGCCTGGAGGAGCGAGCGGGGGGGGATACTAAACAATGAGCAGTTCTTC.

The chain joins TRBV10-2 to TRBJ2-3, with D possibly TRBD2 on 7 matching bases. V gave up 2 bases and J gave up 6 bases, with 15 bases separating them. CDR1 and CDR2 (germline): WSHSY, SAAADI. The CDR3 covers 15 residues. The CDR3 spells CASSEVGGGADTQYF. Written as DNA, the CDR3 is TGCGCCAGCAGTGAGGTGGGGGGGGGCGCGGATACGCAGTATTTT.

The CDR3 reads CASSPGLLAGGIGTGELFF. The CDR3 DNA is TGTGCCAGCAGCCCAGGGCTACTAGCGGGGGGGATCGGTACCGGGGAGCTGTTTTTT. The V and J genes are TRBV5-4 and TRBJ2-2; 13 bases are shared with TRBD2. The CDR3 covers 19 residues. With V trimmed by 4 bases and J by 5 bases, 14 bases remained unmatched. Germline V gene sequence: CDR1 SGHNT, CDR2 YYREEE (reference sequence).